These T cell receptor beta chains were read from a single sample in a study of cytomegalovirus exposure and HLA in healthy donors. Using immunoSEQ multiplex PCR, the repertoire was profiled, and TCRdb retains in-frame clones only, with some absent. Found here are about 160,000 clones, around 79% of them singletons; the top ten hold 3.5%. Source material: PBMCs. These receptors all stem from a human donor in good health. Both conserved end residues are part of each CDR3. Each record gives: D gene, J gene, clone size, V gene, CDR3 protein, CDR3 DNA. D genes are given only for firm matches. Clone sizes are given selectively: once, few, many, or a class where the clone is expanded.

NA | TRBJ2-7 | NA | TRBV6-1 | CASSAVYEQYF | TGTGCCAGCAGTGCTGTCTACGAGCAGTACTTC
NA | TRBJ2-1 | NA | TRBV5-4 | CASSQTSQHYNEQFF | TGTGCCAGCAGCCAAACTAGCCAACATTACAATGAGCAGTTCTTC
NA | TRBJ2-3 | NA | TRBV5-4 | CASSLSGSDTQYF | TGTGCCAGCAGCTTGTCAGGTTCAGATACGCAGTATTTT
TRBD1 | TRBJ2-7 | NA | TRBV4-3 | CASSQGTGGLDEQYF | TGCGCCAGCAGCCAAGGGACAGGGGGACTAGACGAGCAGTACTTC
NA | TRBJ2-7 | NA | TRBV5-4 | CASSSYRARYEQYF | TGTGCCAGCAGTTCCTACAGGGCCCGCTACGAGCAGTACTTC
NA | TRBJ2-1 | NA | TRBV19 | CASSVWLPSYNEQFF | TGTGCCAGTAGTGTTTGGCTCCCCTCCTACAATGAGCAGTTCTTC
TRBD1 | TRBJ2-4 | NA | TRBV7-2 | CASSLAKDRAKYF | TGTGCCAGCAGCTTAGCGAAGGACAGGGCAAAGTACTTC
TRBD1 | TRBJ1-2 | NA | TRBV5-1 | CASSPGTGEGYPF | TGCGCCAGCAGCCCAGGGACAGGGGAAGGCTACCCCTTC
TRBD2 | TRBJ2-2 | NA | TRBV7-2 | CASSLFSGLAGFETGELFF | TGTGCCAGCAGCTTATTTTCGGGACTAGCGGGATTCGAGACCGGGGAGCTGTTTTTT
TRBD2 | TRBJ2-7 | NA | TRBV7-9 | CASSLVLAGGTHYEQYF | TGTGCCAGCAGCTTAGTTTTGGCGGGAGGGACCCACTACGAGCAGTACTTC
NA | TRBJ2-1 | NA | TRBV2 | CASSEARNNEQFF | TGTGCCAGCAGTGAGGCAAGAAACAATGAGCAGTTCTTC
NA | TRBJ2-2 | NA | TRBV7-6 | CASSFTGTGELFF | TGTGCCAGCAGCTTTACAGGCACCGGGGAGCTGTTTTTT
TRBD1 | TRBJ1-5 | few | TRBV29-1 | CSVWTGGLEQPQHF | TGCAGCGTGTGGACAGGGGGCTTGGAGCAGCCCCAGCATTTT
NA | TRBJ1-5 | NA | TRBV12-5 | CASGFNEPQHF | TGTGCTAGTGGTTTTAATGAGCCCCAGCATTTT